The 23 T cell receptor beta chains below all came from one sample that was sequenced in a study of blood T cell repertoires in COVID-19. The data were produced by immunoSEQ multiplex PCR, yet TCRdb's version contains in-frame clones alone and is incomplete. The sample lists about 45,000 clones, 70% to 80% occurring once. Sequenced material: peripheral blood. All receptors come from a man aged 65 to 79 with acute or convalescent COVID-19.

The genes are TRBV27 and TRBJ1-1; 11 nucleotides align to TRBD1. Germline V gene lookup returns CDR1 MNHEY and CDR2 SMNVEV (reference sequence). This CDR3 spans 16 amino acids. V was clipped by 8 bases and J by 1 base; unmatched bases: 9. The CDR3 DNA sequence: TGTGCCAGCGCCGTCGGGACAGGGGGGGGGAACACTGAAGCTTTCTTT. It specifies CASAVGTGGGNTEAFF.

The chain combines TRBV14 with TRBJ2-1; D is unresolved. From germline, CDR1 is SGHDN and CDR2 FVKESK. Trimming left V 1 base short and J 3 bases short, with 13 bases between. This CDR3 contains 16 residues. For the CDR3, the DNA is TGTGCCAGCAGCCAAGTTTCCAGATCCCTCTACAATGAGCAGTTCTTC. Translated: CASSQVSRSLYNEQFF.

This chain uses TRBV11-3 with TRBJ2-1, with D maybe TRBD2 (7 bases). The ends were cut back, 3 bases at V and 8 bases at J, with 14 bases in the middle. This CDR3 has 14 amino acids. Germline loops: CDR1 SGHNT, CDR2 YENEEA. CDR3 sequence reads: CASSFRGAGDEQFF. The CDR3 DNA reads TGTGCCAGCAGCTTTCGGGGGGCCGGGGATGAGCAGTTCTTC.

The gene calls are TRBV19 and TRBJ2-2; D is possibly TRBD1 (6 bases). This CDR3 contains 18 residues. V shed 3 bases and J shed 8 bases, with 25 bases lying between them. CDR1 is LNHDA and CDR2 is SQIVND in the germline V gene (reference sequence). The CDR3 bases are TGTGCCAGTAGTATCGGGGTGCCACAGGGCACCAGACGGGGGGAGCTGTTTTTT. Translating gives CASSIGVPQGTRRGELFF.

V usage is TRBV25-1 and J usage is TRBJ1-4, with D hard to call. Trimming stripped 2 bases from V and 10 bases from J, with 8 bases between. Germline assignment: CDR1 MGHDK and CDR2 SYGVNS. This CDR3 region has 12 residues. CDR3 in DNA: TGTGCCAGCAGTGAACAAAGAGGAAAACTGTTTTTT. It is translated as CASSEQRGKLFF.

The CDR3 loop is CASSPLGQGGGYTF. CDR3 DNA sequence: TGTGCCAGCAGTCCACTTGGACAGGGAGGTGGCTACACCTTC. The chain recombines TRBV6-2 or TRBV6-3 with TRBJ1-2, with 8 bases matching TRBD1. The CDR3 loop spans 14 amino acids. From germline, CDR1 is MNHEY and CDR2 SVGEGT. V shed 5 bases and J 7 bases; nucleotides not matched to a gene: 9.

The genes are TRBV4-1 and TRBJ1-6, with D uncertain. Germline loops: CDR1 MGHRA, CDR2 YSYEKL. The CDR3 spans 16 residues. Trimming took off 0 bases at V and 5 bases at J, with 11 bases between the two ends. The CDR3 DNA is TGCGCCAGCAGCCAAGATTCGGGGTTTGATAATTCACCCCTCCACTTT. Translating gives CASSQDSGFDNSPLHF.

The chain links TRBV5-6 to TRBJ2-5; D is perhaps TRBD2 (6 bases). The germline V gene has CDR1 SGHDT and CDR2 YYEEEE. Trimming pared 5 bases from V and 1 base from J, leaving 15 bases between. This CDR3 region has 15 residues. The CDR3 loop is CASRKRGAGQETQYF. The CDR3 nucleotides read TGTGCCAGCAGAAAGCGCGGGGCTGGCCAAGAGACCCAGTACTTC.

CDR3 sequence: CASSWNGQGAQPQHF. The CDR3, as DNA: TGTGCCAGCAGCTGGAACGGACAGGGGGCTCAGCCCCAGCATTTT. This chain connects TRBV5-4 to TRBJ1-5; 11 nucleotides agree with TRBD1. The germline gives CDR1 SGHNT, CDR2 YYREEE (reference sequence). There are 15 residues in the CDR3. With 3 bases clipped from V and 6 bases from J, the junction kept 5 bases outside the gene matches.

V is TRBV7-8 and J is TRBJ2-1; TRBD2 agrees at 11 bases. The CDR3 is 20 residues long. J gave up 2 bases and V 1 base, and 13 bases lay outside the gene matches. Germline V gene sequence: CDR1 SGHVS, CDR2 FQNEAQ. CDR3 DNA: TGTGCCAGCAGCTTAGGAATTCGCCTAGCGGGGGGCCTGGCCTACAATGAGCAGTTCTTC. Translation: CASSLGIRLAGGLAYNEQFF.

The chain carries TRBV25-1 and TRBJ1-3; perhaps TRBD1 as D (5 bases). CDR1 is MGHDK and CDR2 is SYGVNS in the germline V gene. CDR3 size: 16 residues. Trimming removed 5 bases at V and 4 bases at J, with 18 bases between. The CDR3 sequence: CASSPQALGQGNTIYF. CDR3 DNA: TGTGCCAGCAGTCCCCAGGCTTTGGGGCAAGGAAACACCATATATTTT.

This sequence joins TRBV5-4 and TRBJ1-1, with a weak D call TRBD1 (5 bases). CDR1 is SGHNT and CDR2 is YYREEE in the germline V gene (reference sequence). Trimming removed 4 bases at V and 1 base at J, with 14 bases between. The CDR3 has 15 residues. The DNA for the CDR3 is TGTGCCAGCAGCCCCTCCGGCAGGGCGAACACTGAAGCTTTCTTT. Amino acids: CASSPSGRANTEAFF.

The chain combines TRBV6-5 with TRBJ1-1, with 8 bases matching TRBD1. In germline, CDR1 is MNHEY, CDR2 SVGAGI. Trimming removed 7 bases from V and 6 bases from J; junction bases left unmatched: 10. The CDR3 runs 14 residues. CDR3 in amino acids: CASTGQGTISEAFF. The CDR3 DNA reads as TGTGCCAGCACCGGACAGGGTACTATCTCTGAAGCTTTCTTT.

The genes are TRBV2 and TRBJ2-1; 10 positions match TRBD2. V gave up 5 bases and J gave up 2 bases; unmatched junction bases: 9. CDR3 length equals 17 residues. In germline, CDR1 is SNHLY, CDR2 FYNNEI. DNA for the CDR3: TGTGCCAGCAGTCGGACAACTAGCGGGGTCGCCTACAATGAGCAGTTCTTC. It encodes CASSRTTSGVAYNEQFF. Combining the CDR3 with reference TRBV2 and TRBJ2-1 gives the whole variable domain EPEVTQTPSHQVTQMGQEVILRCVPISNHLYFYWYRQILGQKVEFLVSFYNNEISEKSEIFDDQFSVERPDGSNFTLKIRSTKLEDSAMYFCASSRTTSGVAYNEQFFGPGTRLTVL.

The gene calls are TRBV20-1 and TRBJ2-7; possible D gene TRBD1, 5 bases. The germline V gene has CDR1 DFQATT and CDR2 SNEGSKA (reference sequence). The CDR3 totals 15 residues. V gave up 5 bases and J gave up 1 base, with 18 bases separating them. This CDR3 reads CSAGGPRVGSYEQYF. For the CDR3, the DNA is TGCAGTGCTGGTGGACCCAGGGTAGGATCCTACGAGCAGTACTTC.

The rearrangement joins TRBV19 to TRBJ1-6; 7 positions agree with TRBD1. There are 14 residues in the CDR3. The junction had 9 bases not matched to a gene; V was cut back by 7 bases and J by 9 bases. Per the germline V gene, CDR1 is LNHDA and CDR2 is SQIVND (reference sequence). The CDR3 DNA sequence: TGTGCCAGTAAAAGTAGACAGGGTGGTTCACCCCTCCACTTT. Its protein is CASKSRQGGSPLHF.

The CDR3 DNA follows: TGTGCCAGCAGAACAATGGAGAATTCACCCCTCCACTTT. It yields the protein CASRTMENSPLHF. The rearrangement links TRBV6-5 to TRBJ1-6; D is uncertain. The CDR3 contains 13 residues. V was pared by 6 bases and J by 7 bases, with 10 bases between. Germline CDR1 and CDR2: MNHEY and SVGAGI.

The genes are TRBV7-9 and TRBJ2-1; 14 bases agree with TRBD2. Trimming cost V 6 bases and J 4 bases; bases outside gene matches: 8. The CDR3 totals 17 residues. Germline CDR1 is SEHNR and CDR2 is FQNEAQ (reference sequence). The CDR3 nucleotides are TGTGCCAGCAGGCCAAGCGGACTAGCGGGGGGATACAATGAGCAGTTCTTC. Its protein is CASRPSGLAGGYNEQFF.

J is TRBJ2-3 and V is TRBV2, with D unclear. The CDR3 runs 15 residues. V was shortened by 2 bases and J by 5 bases, with 14 bases between the two germline ends. Germline values: CDR1 SNHLY, CDR2 FYNNEI. For the CDR3, the DNA is TGTGCCAGCAGTGAATCACGGGTTCACCAAGATACGCAGTATTTT. Translation: CASSESRVHQDTQYF.

The rearrangement joins TRBV3-1 (or the pseudogene TRBV3-2) to TRBJ1-1; TRBD1 is a possible D gene (6 bases). Trimming took off 2 bases at V and 7 bases at J, with 11 bases between the two ends. CDR3 length: 13 amino acids. Germline lookup yields CDR1 LGHDT and CDR2 YNNKEL (reference sequence). The CDR3 DNA reads TGTGCCAGCAGCCAAAGAGGGGGTAGTGAAGCTTTCTTT. This sequence encodes CASSQRGGSEAFF.

This clone was observed a few times. The CDR3 region has the DNA TGTGCCAGCAGCTTGGGACAGGGCCCTCACAATGAGCAGTTCTTC. This translates into CASSLGQGPHNEQFF. The chain joins TRBV7-2 to TRBJ2-1; TRBD1 matches 9 bases. With 3 bases clipped from V and 5 bases from J, the junction kept 5 bases outside the gene matches. Germline CDR1 is SGHTA and CDR2 is FQGNSA. The CDR3 is 15 amino acids. Using reference TRBV7-2 and TRBJ2-1 for the parts outside the CDR3, the full variable domain is GAGVSQSPSNKVTEKGKDVELRCDPISGHTALYWYRQSLGQGLEFLIYFQGNSAPDKSGLPSDRFSAERTGGSVSTLTIQRTQQEDSAVYLCASSLGQGPHNEQFFGPGTRLTVL.

The rearrangement links TRBV29-1 to TRBJ1-5; tentatively, D is TRBD1 (6 bases). The CDR3 has 14 residues. Deletions cut 6 bases from V and 5 bases from J, with 17 bases between. The germline CDR1 and CDR2 sequences are SQVTM and ANQGSEA. The CDR3 sequence is CSVKFAGAHQPQHF. In DNA, the CDR3 is TGCAGCGTAAAATTCGCAGGGGCCCATCAGCCCCAGCATTTT. Filled out from reference TRBV29-1 and TRBJ1-5, the complete variable domain reads SAVISQKPSRDICQRGTSLTIQCQVDSQVTMMFWYRQQPGQSLTLIATANQGSEATYESGFVIDKFPISRPNLTFSTLTVSNMSPEDSSIYLCSVKFAGAHQPQHFGDGTRLSIL.

The genes are TRBV21-1 and TRBJ1-5; the table calls TRBD1, which could not be checked here. TRBV21-1 is marked as a pseudogene. The CDR3 length is 15 residues. CDR3 nucleotide sequence: TGTGCCAGCAGCAAACCAGGGATTGGCAATCAGCCCCAGCATTTT. Its protein product is CASSKPGIGNQPQHF.